This T cell receptor beta chain was sequenced for a study of Ad26.COV2.S vaccination and SARS-CoV-2 variants. Study details: Participant was drawn from the COV1001 Ad26.COV2.S trial arm. Ad26.COV2.S shots went into the muscle once or twice, 56 days apart.

The CDR3 consists of 14 residues. As to treatment: over 15 received Ad26.COV2.S at low or high dose, single or two shots; 5 received placebo; per-sample allocation not given. On day 63 after the first injection, vaccine and placebo recipients gave samples. The donor was a Boston adult aged 18-55 years. Profiling relied on immunoSEQ multiplex PCR, and the TCRdb table lists in-frame clones only, not all of them. This sample has hundreds of thousands of clones; 80% to 90% occur once, and the top ten carry roughly 1.5%. This clone was found a few times. The antigen is unknown. General study findings and limits: The analyses of TCR breadth and depth may have understated the size of total T cell responses.

The chain links TRBV1 to TRBJ1-5. TRBV1 is given as a pseudogene. This receptor was taken from a person between 18 and 65 years old who received the Ad26.COV2.S COVID-19 vaccine or a placebo. Sequenced here: peripheral blood, sampled in a trial of Ad26.COV2.S vaccine versus placebo. The chain's CDR3 is CTSSQGRGNQPQHF. The CDR3 DNA reads TGCACCAGCAGCCAAGGCCGGGGGAATCAGCCCCAGCATTTT.